This T cell receptor (beta chain) derives from a study of response to subunit inactivated influenza vaccine. CDR3 length: 18 amino acids. V dropped 8 bases and J dropped 2; count of bases not matched to a gene: 13. CDR1 and CDR2 (germline): PRHDT, FYEKMQ (reference sequence). Study outcomes and limitations: Few new T cells, the authors suggested, are recruited by each seasonal influenza vaccination.

TCRdb analysed the RT-PCR reads with MiXCR anew, one entry per CDR3 protein. The sample yields some 480,000 distinct CDR3 sequences, 9.5% to 13% seen once. A word on this clonotype: Its antigen is unknown.

The input for sequencing was PBMCs from blood, taken 35 to 45 days after vaccination. This receptor was identified in a man aged 50 to 60 who received an inactivated influenza vaccine. This chain links TRBV13 with TRBJ2-6; TRBD2 aligns across 9 bases. CDR3 protein: CASRGMDSGRTGANVLTF. In DNA form, the CDR3 reads TGTGCCAGCCGGGGGATGGATAGCGGGAGAACTGGGGCCAACGTCCTGACTTTC.